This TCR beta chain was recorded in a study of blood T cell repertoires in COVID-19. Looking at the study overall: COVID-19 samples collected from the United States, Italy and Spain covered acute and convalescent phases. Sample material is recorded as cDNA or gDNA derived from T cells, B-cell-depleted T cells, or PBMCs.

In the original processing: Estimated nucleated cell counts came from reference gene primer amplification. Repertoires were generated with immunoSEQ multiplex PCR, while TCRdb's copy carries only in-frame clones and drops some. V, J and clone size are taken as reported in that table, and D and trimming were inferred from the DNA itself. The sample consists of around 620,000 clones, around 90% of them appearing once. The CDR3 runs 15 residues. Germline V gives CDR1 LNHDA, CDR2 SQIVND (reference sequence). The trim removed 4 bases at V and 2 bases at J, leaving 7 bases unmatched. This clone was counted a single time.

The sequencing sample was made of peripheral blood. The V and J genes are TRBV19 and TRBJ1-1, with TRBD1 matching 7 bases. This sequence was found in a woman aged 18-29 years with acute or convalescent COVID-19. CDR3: CASSRETGTNTEAFF. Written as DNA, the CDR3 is TGTGCCAGTAGTAGAGAGACAGGGACAAACACTGAAGCTTTCTTT.